This T cell receptor beta chain stems from a study of cytomegalovirus exposure and HLA in healthy donors (dated by TCRdb to 2017 to 2019). Regarding the study in general: An earlier analysis of some 620 of the donors reported about 280 Gb of sequence data and around 120 million unique TCR beta sequences obtained from some 200 million T cells. To predict cytomegalovirus infection status, the study brought together high-throughput TCR immunosequencing, statistical association of individual TCRs with disease status, and machine learning. Across roughly 420 genotyped donors of the cohort, an average of 235,054 unique TCR beta nucleotide sequences per donor were sequenced, and roughly a sixth of those sequences were non-productive. Among the roughly 390 genotyped donors, roughly 80% belonged to the genetic ancestry cluster associated with self-reported Caucasian donors. Typing coverage differed by locus: A, B, C, DRB1 and DQB1 were typed in roughly 629-640 donors, DQA1 in about 500, DPA1 in some 570, and DPB1 in roughly 470. A separate validation cohort of roughly 110 different subjects was used in addition to the approximately 640-subject first cohort. Genome-wide SNP genotypes for about three fifths of the roughly 670 donors were used in a later genetic analysis, which treated that subset as a discovery cohort. A few DR-DQ haplotypes were handled as single units for association and clustering because linkage in the cohort was strong. Every repertoire in the discovery cohort had been generated on one and the same sequencing platform. Donor age, sex, ethnicity and CMV serostatus were compiled together with the repertoire data. A later analysis re-analyzed previously published TCR beta repertoires from 550 to 700 donors and added high-resolution HLA genotyping to study TCR occurrence patterns. Rather than drawing on any new phenotypic data, the later analysis identified candidate immune exposures from TCR beta sequences and the way those sequences occurred across donors. An earlier analysis of roughly 580 of the donors used high-throughput TCR beta sequencing to judge whether each TCR beta V gene segment behaved as functional or pseudogenic. The T cell repertoires of under 750 subjects were profiled by immunosequencing and related to cytomegalovirus serostatus. The study was designed to test whether signatures of past pathogen exposure could be identified by cataloging public T cell receptors. Both class I and class II loci were covered by HLA typing, at four-digit resolution. Roughly 320 gigabases of sequencing data and around 85 million unique TCR sequences made up an early release that covered under 750 HLA-typed donors. General findings and caveats noted by the study authors: In a later analysis, HLA-associated TCR beta chains were found to be more clonally expanded and to have lower generation probabilities than equally common non-associated chains. Because the 87-base-pair reads could not distinguish some IMGT-functional V segments, including TRBV6-2 and TRBV6-3, those segments were excluded. CMV serostatus was the only immune exposure information available for the cohort. It was suggested by the authors that the approach could potentially be generalized to other disease states and immunological phenotypes. At a false discovery rate of 0.05, a later analysis linked around 17,000 TCR beta sequences to specific HLA alleles. A further reported finding was that TCR beta sequences accurately predicted the HLA-A and HLA-B alleles for most subjects in the first cohort. An association between a missense DCLRE1C variant and V-gene and J-gene trimming of TCR beta chains was found in a later genetic analysis and replicated in an independent cohort. Because some donors lacked HLA typing at each locus, the association tests relied only on the typed subset. The cohort was sequenced for TCR beta chains only, and without alpha or paired-chain data the features that could be detected were limited. In vitro tests confirmed that a few of the cytomegalovirus-associated TCR beta chains recognize cytomegalovirus antigens. The classifier was reported to diagnose cytomegalovirus status with high specificity and sensitivity in both the original and validation cohorts. In a later genetic analysis, fewer N-insertions in productive TCRs were reported among donors in an Asian-associated ancestry cluster than the approximately 710-donor mean. The earlier analysis of about 600 of the donors excluded roughly 16 rarely observed V segments, including chromosome 9 orphons, because counts were too low. The presence/absence analyses assumed that sequencing depth was roughly uniform across donors, and that assumption may not be true. Most CMV-associated TCR beta chains appeared to be HLA-restricted in a later analysis, and the HLA associations seemed to be driven largely by CMV exposure. Broadly in line with IMGT annotations, most TCR beta V segments showed up in productive rearrangements about 87% or about 30% of the time in an earlier analysis of 450 to 750 of the donors. A cluster of highly shared sequence variants was judged likely to represent a technical artifact of the sequencing pipeline. In the study, 150 to 200 TCR beta chains were listed as associated with cytomegalovirus. While some public TCRs were present in many individuals, most TCR sequences turned up only very rarely across donors. Several of the top co-occurrence clusters appeared to be linked to parvovirus B19, influenza, CMV and Epstein-Barr virus, according to a later analysis. In a later analysis, TCR association rates were found to vary across HLA loci, with the most associated TCRs seen for DRB1 alleles and the fewest for HLA-C alleles. When HLA alleles, especially DR and DQ, strongly co-occurred, TCR associations were difficult to assign to individual alleles. Linkage disequilibrium might explain the correlated functional status among segregating V segments, but an unknown experimental factor could not be excluded.

Library prep was done by the immunoSEQ multiplex PCR assay. For the multiplex PCR, a mixture combining 60 forward primers for TCR Vbeta segments and 13 reverse primers for TCR Jbeta segments was used. The CDR3 region of rearranged TCR beta genes was amplified from genomic DNA with a multiplex PCR assay. Amplified TCR beta libraries were sequenced as 87-base-pair reads on the Illumina HiSeq System. The paper's processing steps were these. A later analysis counted 75 million to 100 million unique TCR beta chains across the approximately 700 repertoires, and about 10 million of these chains were shared by at least two donors. Raw reads were error-corrected and collapsed into unique sequences by a nearest-neighbor algorithm in which closely related sequences were merged to remove PCR and sequencing errors. Alignment of CDR3 sequences to IMGT reference sequences was used to assign V, D and J gene segments. For a sequence to be retained, at least a six-nucleotide match to both a V gene segment and a J gene segment was required. A rearrangement counted as productive if the CDR3 had no stop codons and remained in frame with V and J, and every other rearrangement counted as non-productive. Following IMGT convention, CDR3 was defined as the stretch from the second conserved V-encoded cysteine up to the conserved J-encoded phenylalanine. The earlier analysis of about 560 of the donors excluded any sequence lacking an unambiguous match to a single V gene segment. An earlier analysis of several hundred of the donors called V segments functional above 56.7% productive rearrangements and segregating when the between-donor standard deviation exceeded 5%. To diagnose cytomegalovirus status from the catalog of TCR beta chain sequences, a statistical classification framework was built. In a later analysis, TCR nucleotide sequences were compared against IMGT/GENE-DB human TR gene sequences so that V and J genes could be assigned. In a later analysis, CDR3 sequences and most-parsimonious VDJ recombination scenarios were assigned using the TCRdist pipeline. In a later analysis, each TCR beta chain was defined by its CDR3 amino acid sequence together with its V-gene family, and reads without a unique V-gene family were excluded. As a way to deal with suspected cross-contamination and a sequencing artifact, a later analysis dropped 450 to 600 nucleotide sequences that were highly shared and had low generation probability. In a later analysis, a clonal expansion index for each public chain was calculated from normalized within-repertoire ranks of inferred template counts. In a later analysis, generation probabilities were computed with a VDJ recombination model fitted to out-of-frame rearrangements, and the resulting probabilities were checked against IGoR. A later analysis scored TCR-TCR, TCR-HLA and TCR-CMV co-occurrence with hypergeometric tests, applying a repertoire-size bias correction to TCR pairs. False discovery rates were estimated in a later analysis by permuting HLA or CMV assignments 20 times. In a later analysis, co-occurring TCRs were grouped with DBSCAN, and TCRdist sequence similarity was added when clustering was performed within HLA-allele-positive subsets. Co-occurrence clustering excluded repertoires with fewer than 30,000 or more than 120,000 public chains, plus five with anomalous nucleotide sharing. TCRdb carries this immuneACCESS record with in-frame sequences only. Its versions omit some clonotypes, under half of them owing to an unresolved V gene in the studies checked, with the rest unexplained. The V and J calls and clone size come from that table; D and trimming were worked out from the DNA. The sample data list around 130,000 clones, and around 77% of these were observed just once. The top ten constitute over 1.5% of the sample.

Only a few counts were recorded for this clone. The antigen it recognizes is unknown. Within one base of it there is no much larger clone, and no base qualities were kept. The cohort comprised 670 or so healthy bone marrow donors. At the time of sampling, every cohort member was nominally healthy, though immune exposures that went unrecorded were likely present. The donor tested CMV seronegative and was one of the 352 seronegative cohort members. A peripheral blood sample was provided by each donor, and peripheral blood mononuclear cells were used for TCR beta sequencing. The Qiagen DNeasy Blood Extraction Kit was used to extract genomic DNA from the blood cell samples. Via the germline V gene, CDR1 is SGHNT and CDR2 YENEEA. Counted from cysteine to phenylalanine, this CDR3 has 15 amino acids. Only the CDR3 portion is preserved as DNA: 45 bases, with reading frame beginning at the first base. Relative to germline, V is 1 base shorter and J is 1 base shorter, with 10 bases between their ends.

The receptor was derived from a woman aged 45-65 years in good health and CMV-seronegative. What was sequenced was PBMCs. The receptor chain draws on TRBV11-3 and TRBJ1-1, with a tentative D gene TRBD1 over 6 matching bases. This receptor carries the CDR3 CASSLGGQRNTEAFF. The nucleotide sequence reads as follows: TGTGCCAGCAGCTTAGGGGGGCAGAGGAACACTGAAGCTTTCTTT. Outside the CDR3, residues come from the reference TRBV11-3 and TRBJ1-1 proteins, so the full variable domain is: EAGVVQSPRYKIIEKKQPVAFWCNPISGHNTLYWYLQNLGQGPELLIRYENEEAVDDSQLPKDRFSAERLKGVDSTLKIQPAELGDSAVYLCASSLGGQRNTEAFFGQGTRLTVV.